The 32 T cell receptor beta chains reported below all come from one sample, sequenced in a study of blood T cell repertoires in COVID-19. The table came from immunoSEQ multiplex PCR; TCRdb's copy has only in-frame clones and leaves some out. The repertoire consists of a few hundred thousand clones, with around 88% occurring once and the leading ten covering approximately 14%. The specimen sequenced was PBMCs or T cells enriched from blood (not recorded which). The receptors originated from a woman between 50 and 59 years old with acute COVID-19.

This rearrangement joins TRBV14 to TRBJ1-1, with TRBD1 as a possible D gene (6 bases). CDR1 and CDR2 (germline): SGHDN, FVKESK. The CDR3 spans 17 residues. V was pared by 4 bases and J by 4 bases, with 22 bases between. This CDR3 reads CASSPGTRGGRVTEAFF. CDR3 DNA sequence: TGTGCCAGCAGCCCCGGGACAAGGGGCGGAAGGGTCACTGAAGCTTTCTTT.

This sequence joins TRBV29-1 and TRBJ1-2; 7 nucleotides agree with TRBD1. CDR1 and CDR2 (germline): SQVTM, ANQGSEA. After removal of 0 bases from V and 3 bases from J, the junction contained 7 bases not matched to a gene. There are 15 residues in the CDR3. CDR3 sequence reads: CSVEDRGRGHYGYTF. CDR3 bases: TGCAGCGTTGAAGATCGGGGAAGGGGGCACTATGGCTACACCTTC. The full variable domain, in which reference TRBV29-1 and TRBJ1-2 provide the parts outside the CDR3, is SAVISQKPSRDICQRGTSLTIQCQVDSQVTMMFWYRQQPGQSLTLIATANQGSEATYESGFVIDKFPISRPNLTFSTLTVSNMSPEDSSIYLCSVEDRGRGHYGYTFGSGTRLTVV.

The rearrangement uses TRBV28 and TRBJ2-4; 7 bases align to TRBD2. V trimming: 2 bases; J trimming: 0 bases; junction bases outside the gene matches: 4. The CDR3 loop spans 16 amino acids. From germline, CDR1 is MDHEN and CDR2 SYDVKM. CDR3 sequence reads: CASSLLAELAKNIQYF. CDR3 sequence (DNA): TGTGCCAGCAGTTTACTAGCGGAGCTAGCCAAAAACATTCAGTACTTC.

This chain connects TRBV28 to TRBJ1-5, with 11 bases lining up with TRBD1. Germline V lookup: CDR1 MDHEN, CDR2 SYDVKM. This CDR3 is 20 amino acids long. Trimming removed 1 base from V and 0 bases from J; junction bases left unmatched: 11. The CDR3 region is CASSLFPDRGLRYSNQPQHF. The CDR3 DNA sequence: TGTGCCAGCAGTTTATTCCCGGACAGGGGGCTTAGGTATAGCAATCAGCCCCAGCATTTT.

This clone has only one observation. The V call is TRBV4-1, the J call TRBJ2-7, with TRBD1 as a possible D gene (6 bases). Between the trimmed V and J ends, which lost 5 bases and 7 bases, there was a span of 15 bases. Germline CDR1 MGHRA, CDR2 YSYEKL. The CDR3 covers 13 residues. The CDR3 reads CASSGLRGPEQYF. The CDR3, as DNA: TGCGCCAGCAGCGGGCTCAGGGGCCCTGAGCAGTACTTC.

CDR3 coding DNA: TGTGCCAGCAGCTTAGTGGCCGGGTTGAACAATCAGCCCCAGCATTTT. Its translation: CASSLVAGLNNQPQHF. This chain links TRBV7-2 with TRBJ1-5; D call uncertain. V was shortened by 1 base and J by 3 bases, with 13 bases between the two germline ends. The CDR3 contains 16 residues. Germline values: CDR1 SGHTA, CDR2 FQGNSA.

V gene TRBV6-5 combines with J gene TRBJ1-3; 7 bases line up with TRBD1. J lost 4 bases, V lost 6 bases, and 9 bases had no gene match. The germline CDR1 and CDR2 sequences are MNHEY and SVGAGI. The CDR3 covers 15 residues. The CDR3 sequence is CASRPATGLGNTIYF. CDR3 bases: TGTGCCAGCAGACCAGCGACAGGGTTGGGAAACACCATATATTTT.

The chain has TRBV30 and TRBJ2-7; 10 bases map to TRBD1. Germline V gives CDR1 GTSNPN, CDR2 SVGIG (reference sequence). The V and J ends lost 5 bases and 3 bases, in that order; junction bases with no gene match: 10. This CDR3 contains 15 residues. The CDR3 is CAWVARDRGLYEQYF. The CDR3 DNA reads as TGTGCCTGGGTGGCCCGGGACAGGGGACTCTACGAGCAGTACTTC.

The CDR3 sequence is CAWSVTSGNHNEQFF. Written as DNA, the CDR3 is TGTGCCTGGAGTGTAACCAGCGGGAATCACAATGAGCAGTTCTTC. V gene TRBV30 combines with J gene TRBJ2-1; 7 positions agree with TRBD2. CDR3 length equals 15 residues. V was pared by 0 bases and J by 5 bases, with 7 bases of the junction left unmatched. Germline V CDR1 and CDR2: GTSNPN, SVGIG (reference sequence).

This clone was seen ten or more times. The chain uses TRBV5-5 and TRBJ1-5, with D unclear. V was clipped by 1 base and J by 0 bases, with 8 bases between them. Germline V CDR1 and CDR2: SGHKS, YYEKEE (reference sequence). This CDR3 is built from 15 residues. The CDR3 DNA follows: TGTGCCAGCAGCTTGAGGGAGTATAGCAATCAGCCCCAGCATTTT. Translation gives CASSLREYSNQPQHF.

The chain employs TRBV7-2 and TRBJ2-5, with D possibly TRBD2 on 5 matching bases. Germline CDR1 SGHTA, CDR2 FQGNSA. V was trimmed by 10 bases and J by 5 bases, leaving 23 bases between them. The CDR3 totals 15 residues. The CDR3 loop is CATGRRGTLSETQYF. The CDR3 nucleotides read TGTGCCACCGGGCGTCGGGGTACTTTATCGGAGACCCAGTACTTC.

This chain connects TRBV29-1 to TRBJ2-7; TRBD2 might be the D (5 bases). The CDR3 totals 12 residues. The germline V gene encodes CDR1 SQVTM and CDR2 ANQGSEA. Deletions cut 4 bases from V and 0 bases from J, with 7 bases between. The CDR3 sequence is CSVGRDSYEQYF. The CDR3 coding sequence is TGCAGCGTTGGTCGGGACTCCTACGAGCAGTACTTC.

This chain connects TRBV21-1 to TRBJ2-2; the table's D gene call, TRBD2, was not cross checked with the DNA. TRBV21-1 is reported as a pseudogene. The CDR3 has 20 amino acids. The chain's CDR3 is CASSLKISGLSTLNTGELFF. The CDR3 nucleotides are TGTGCCAGCAGTCTTAAAATATCCGGACTCTCAACATTGAACACCGGGGAGCTGTTTTTT.

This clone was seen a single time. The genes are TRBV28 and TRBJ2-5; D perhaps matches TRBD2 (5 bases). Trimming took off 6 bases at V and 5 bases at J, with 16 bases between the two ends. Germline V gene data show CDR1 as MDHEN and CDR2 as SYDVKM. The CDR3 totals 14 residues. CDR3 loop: CASSQTEGGETQYF. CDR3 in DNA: TGTGCCAGCAGCCAAACCGAGGGTGGCGAGACCCAGTACTTC.

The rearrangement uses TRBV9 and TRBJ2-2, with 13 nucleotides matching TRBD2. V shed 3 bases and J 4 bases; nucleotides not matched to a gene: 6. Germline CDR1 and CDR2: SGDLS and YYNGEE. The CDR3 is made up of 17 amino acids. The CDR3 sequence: CASSARTSGSITGELFF. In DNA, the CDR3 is TGTGCCAGCAGCGCCCGGACTAGCGGGAGTATCACCGGGGAGCTGTTTTTT.

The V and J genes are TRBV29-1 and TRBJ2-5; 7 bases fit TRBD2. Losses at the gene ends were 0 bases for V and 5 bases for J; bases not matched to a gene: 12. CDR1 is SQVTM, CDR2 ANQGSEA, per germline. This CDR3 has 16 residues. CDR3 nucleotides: TGCAGCGTTGAAGATCCCCTAGCGGAGATGTGGGAGACCCAGTACTTC. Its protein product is CSVEDPLAEMWETQYF.

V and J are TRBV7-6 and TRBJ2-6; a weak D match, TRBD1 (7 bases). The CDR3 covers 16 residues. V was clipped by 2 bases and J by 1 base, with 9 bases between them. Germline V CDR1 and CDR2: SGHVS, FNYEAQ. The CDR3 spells CASSLSGGSGANVLTF. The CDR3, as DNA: TGTGCCAGCAGCTTATCAGGGGGGTCTGGGGCCAACGTCCTGACTTTC.

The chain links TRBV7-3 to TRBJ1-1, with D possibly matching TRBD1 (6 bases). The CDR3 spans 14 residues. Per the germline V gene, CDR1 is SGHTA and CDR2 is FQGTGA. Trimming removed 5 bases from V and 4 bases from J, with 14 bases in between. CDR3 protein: CASSAFRGSTEAFF. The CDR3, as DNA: TGTGCCAGCAGCGCCTTCAGGGGAAGCACTGAAGCTTTCTTT.

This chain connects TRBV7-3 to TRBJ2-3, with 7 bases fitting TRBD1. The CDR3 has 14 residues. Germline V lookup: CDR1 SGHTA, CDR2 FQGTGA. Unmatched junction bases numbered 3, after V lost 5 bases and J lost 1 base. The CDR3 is CASSGDSRTDTQYF. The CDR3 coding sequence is TGTGCCAGCAGCGGGGACAGTCGCACAGATACGCAGTATTTT.

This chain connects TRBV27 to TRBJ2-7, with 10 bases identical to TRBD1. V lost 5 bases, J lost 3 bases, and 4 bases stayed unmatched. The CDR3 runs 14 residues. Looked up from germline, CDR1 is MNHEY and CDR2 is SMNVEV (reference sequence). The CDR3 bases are TGTGCCAGCAGTCCCGGGACAGGGGACTACGAGCAGTACTTC. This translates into CASSPGTGDYEQYF.

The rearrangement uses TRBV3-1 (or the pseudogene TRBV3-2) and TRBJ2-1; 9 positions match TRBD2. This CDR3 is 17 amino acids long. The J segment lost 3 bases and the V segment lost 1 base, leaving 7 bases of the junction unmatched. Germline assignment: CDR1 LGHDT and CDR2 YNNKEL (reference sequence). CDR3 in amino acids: CASSQGVSGSFYNEQFF. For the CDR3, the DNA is TGTGCCAGCAGCCAAGGAGTTAGCGGGAGCTTCTACAATGAGCAGTTCTTC.

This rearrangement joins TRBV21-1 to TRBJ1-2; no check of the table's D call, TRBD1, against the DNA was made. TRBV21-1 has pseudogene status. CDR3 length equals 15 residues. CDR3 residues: CASSKDRPPNYGYTF. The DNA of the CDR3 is TGTGCCAGCAGCAAGGACAGACCACCTAACTATGGCTACACCTTC.

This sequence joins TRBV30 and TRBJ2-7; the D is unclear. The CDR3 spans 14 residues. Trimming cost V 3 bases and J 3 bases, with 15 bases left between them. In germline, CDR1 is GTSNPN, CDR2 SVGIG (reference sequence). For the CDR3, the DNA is TGTGCCTGGAGCTTTAGTGTCCTTGGCTACGAGCAGTACTTC. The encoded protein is CAWSFSVLGYEQYF.

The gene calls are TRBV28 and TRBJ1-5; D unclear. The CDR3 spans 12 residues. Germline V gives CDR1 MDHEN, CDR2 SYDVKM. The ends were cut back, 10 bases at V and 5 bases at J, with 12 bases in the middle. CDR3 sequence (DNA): TGTGCCACTGAGAGTCGGGATCAGCCCCAGCATTTT. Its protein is CATESRDQPQHF.

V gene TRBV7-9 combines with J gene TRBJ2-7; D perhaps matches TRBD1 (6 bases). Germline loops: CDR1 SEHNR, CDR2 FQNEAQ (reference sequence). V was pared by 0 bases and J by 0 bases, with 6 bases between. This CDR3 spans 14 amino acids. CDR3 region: CASSLAGGSYEQYF. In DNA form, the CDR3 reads TGTGCCAGCAGCTTAGCAGGGGGCTCCTACGAGCAGTACTTC.

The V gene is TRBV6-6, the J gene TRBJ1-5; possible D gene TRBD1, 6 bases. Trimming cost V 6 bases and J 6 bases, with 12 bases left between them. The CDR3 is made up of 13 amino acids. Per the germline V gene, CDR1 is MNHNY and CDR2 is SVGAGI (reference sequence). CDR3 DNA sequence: TGTGCCAGCAGCGGGACAACAGTTCAGCCCCAGCATTTT. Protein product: CASSGTTVQPQHF.

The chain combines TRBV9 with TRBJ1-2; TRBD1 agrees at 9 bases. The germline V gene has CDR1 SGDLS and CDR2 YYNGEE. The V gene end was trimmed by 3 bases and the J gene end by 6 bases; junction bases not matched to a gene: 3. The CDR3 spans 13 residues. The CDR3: CASSAWTGDGYTF. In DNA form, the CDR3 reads TGTGCCAGCAGCGCTTGGACAGGGGATGGCTACACCTTC.

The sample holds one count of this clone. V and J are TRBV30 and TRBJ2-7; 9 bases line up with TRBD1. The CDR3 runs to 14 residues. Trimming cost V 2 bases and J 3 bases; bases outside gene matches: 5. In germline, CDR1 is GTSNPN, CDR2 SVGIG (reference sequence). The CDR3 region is CAWSRDRDFYEQYF. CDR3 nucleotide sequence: TGTGCCTGGAGTAGGGACAGGGATTTCTACGAGCAGTACTTC.

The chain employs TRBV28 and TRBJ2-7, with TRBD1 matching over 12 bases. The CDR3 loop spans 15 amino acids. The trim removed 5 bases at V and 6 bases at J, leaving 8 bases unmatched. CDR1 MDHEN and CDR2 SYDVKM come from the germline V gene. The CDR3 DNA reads TGTGCCAGCAGTGAGTACCGGGACAGGGGGCCCGAGCAGTACTTC. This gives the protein CASSEYRDRGPEQYF.

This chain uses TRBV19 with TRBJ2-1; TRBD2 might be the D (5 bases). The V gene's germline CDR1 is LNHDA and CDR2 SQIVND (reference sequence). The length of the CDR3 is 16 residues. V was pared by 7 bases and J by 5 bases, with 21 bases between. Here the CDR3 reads CASTSRRAETNNEQFF. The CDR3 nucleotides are TGTGCCAGTACCTCCCGACGAGCGGAAACCAACAATGAGCAGTTCTTC.

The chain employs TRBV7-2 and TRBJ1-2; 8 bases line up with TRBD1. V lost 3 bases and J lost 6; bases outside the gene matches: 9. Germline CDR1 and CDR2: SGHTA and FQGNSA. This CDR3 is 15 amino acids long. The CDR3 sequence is CASSFPGQVGNGYTF. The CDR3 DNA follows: TGTGCCAGCAGCTTCCCGGGACAGGTCGGTAATGGCTACACCTTC. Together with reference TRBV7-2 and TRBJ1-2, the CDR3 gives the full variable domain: GAGVSQSPSNKVTEKGKDVELRCDPISGHTALYWYRQSLGQGLEFLIYFQGNSAPDKSGLPSDRFSAERTGGSVSTLTIQRTQQEDSAVYLCASSFPGQVGNGYTFGSGTRLTVV.

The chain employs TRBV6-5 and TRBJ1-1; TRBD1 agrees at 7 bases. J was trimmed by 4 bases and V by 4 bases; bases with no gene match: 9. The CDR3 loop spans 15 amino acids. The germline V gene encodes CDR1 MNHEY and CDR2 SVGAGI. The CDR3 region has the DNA TGTGCCAGCAGTTTATACCGGGACAGAGTCACTGAAGCTTTCTTT. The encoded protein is CASSLYRDRVTEAFF.